This T cell receptor (beta chain) was identified during a study of tumor and adjacent non-tumor tissue in lung cancer. Study in general: Aged about 31 to 85 years, patients included nine to ten men and a few women with stage I to III disease.

TCRbeta libraries were built with three rounds of nested PCR, modified from ARM-PCR. One entry per CDR3 protein, called by TCRdb with MiXCR from the multiplex PCR reads. Altogether about 110,000 distinct CDR3 sequences are present, 60% to 65% being singletons, with the ten largest covering around 17%. Notes on the study in general: Significantly higher TCR diversity was found in tumor than normal lung. Top 100 clones took a larger repertoire share in normal lung.

This sample's RNA came from whole unsorted tissue. The normal lung tissue was taken more than 3 cm from the tumor edge. As concerns this clonotype: The antigen is not known.

The length of the CDR3 is 14 residues. Trimming removed 1 base at V and 6 bases at J, with 11 bases between. Germline V gene lookup returns CDR1 SGHNT and CDR2 YENEEA. The sequence derives from a man aged 55 to 70 with non-small cell lung cancer. Sequenced input: distant non-tumor lung tissue. This sequence joins TRBV11-3 and TRBJ2-3; TRBD1 is a possible D gene (5 bases). CDR3 DNA sequence: TGTGCCAGCAGCTTAGTACAGGATGGTGATACGCAGTATTTT. Translation: CASSLVQDGDTQYF.